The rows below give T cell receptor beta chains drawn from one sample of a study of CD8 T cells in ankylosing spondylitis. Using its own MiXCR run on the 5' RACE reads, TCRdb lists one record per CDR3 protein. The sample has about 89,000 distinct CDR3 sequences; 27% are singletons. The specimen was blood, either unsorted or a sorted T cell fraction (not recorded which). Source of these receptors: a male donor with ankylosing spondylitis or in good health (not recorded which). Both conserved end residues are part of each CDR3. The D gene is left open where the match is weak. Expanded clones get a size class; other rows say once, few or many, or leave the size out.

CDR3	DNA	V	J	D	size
CASTEGPSYEQYF	TGCGCCAGCACCGAAGGACCATCCTACGAGCAGTACTTC	TRBV5-1	TRBJ2-7	-	-
CASSLGGAGELFF	TGTGCCAGCAGCTTGGGAGGGGCCGGGGAGCTGTTTTTT	TRBV5-4	TRBJ2-2	-	-
CASGLDGETQYF	TGTGCTAGTGGTTTGGATGGAGAGACCCAGTACTTC	TRBV12-5	TRBJ2-5	-	-
CASSPRDTRKEPQHF	TGTGCCAGCAGCCCGCGGGACACCCGAAAAGAGCCCCAGCATTTT	TRBV5-5	TRBJ1-5	-	-
CASSLSGTGPDTQYF	TGTGCCAGCAGCTTATCCGGGACAGGGCCAGATACGCAGTATTTT	TRBV7-6	TRBJ2-3	TRBD1	-
CASSYINNYGYTF	TGTGCCAGCAGTTACATCAACAACTATGGCTACACCTTC	TRBV6-6	TRBJ1-2	-	few
CASSLDTGLDTQYF	TGTGCCAGCAGCCTAGACACAGGGCTAGATACGCAGTATTTT	TRBV7-9	TRBJ2-3	-	few
CASSQSSGAPNEQFF	TGCGCCAGCAGCCAAAGTAGCGGCGCTCCAAATGAGCAGTTCTTC	TRBV4-1	TRBJ2-1	-	few
CASTLAVGDAEAFF	TGTGCCAGCACTCTTGCGGTAGGGGATGCTGAAGCTTTCTTT	TRBV12-3/TRBV12-4	TRBJ1-1	-	-
CASSLYLRETQYF	TGTGCCAGCAGCTTATACCTTCGAGAGACCCAGTACTTC	TRBV7-2	TRBJ2-5	-	-
CASSLLGGSYNEQFF	TGCGCCAGCAGCTTGTTGGGGGGCTCCTACAATGAGCAGTTCTTC	TRBV5-1	TRBJ2-1	-	many
CSARVGTGEYGYTF	TGCAGTGCTAGAGTTGGGACAGGGGAGTATGGCTACACCTTC	TRBV20-1	TRBJ1-2	TRBD1	-
CASSLHRPQHF	TGCGCCAGCAGCTTACACCGGCCCCAGCATTTT	TRBV5-1	TRBJ1-5	-	-
CASSPPGQGAYEQYF	TGTGCCAGCTCACCACCGGGACAGGGGGCCTACGAGCAGTACTTC	TRBV18	TRBJ2-7	TRBD1	few
CASSSYRDRNYGYTF	TGCGCCAGCAGCTCCTACCGGGACAGGAACTATGGCTACACCTTC	TRBV5-1	TRBJ1-2	TRBD1	few
CASNRREGRETQYF	TGTGCCAGCAACCGGCGGGAGGGCCGGGAGACCCAGTACTTC	TRBV6-1	TRBJ2-5	TRBD2	-
CASRLGVREKLFF	TGCGCCAGCAGACTCGGGGTACGGGAAAAACTGTTTTTT	TRBV5-1	TRBJ1-4	-	few
CSAPGDLPSDTQYF	TGCAGTGCCCCCGGCGACTTGCCTTCCGATACGCAGTATTTT	TRBV20-1	TRBJ2-3	-	many
CASSSGQPNTGELFF	TGCGCCAGCAGCAGCGGACAGCCGAACACCGGGGAGCTGTTTTTT	TRBV5-1	TRBJ2-2	-	few
CASSPNRATNEKLFF	TGTGCCAGCAGCCCTAACAGGGCAACTAATGAAAAACTGTTTTTT	TRBV5-5	TRBJ1-4	-	-
CASGEADTQYF	TGTGCCTCGGGGGAGGCGGATACGCAGTATTTT	TRBV5-5	TRBJ2-3	-	-
CASSSTSGRTDTQYF	TGCGCCAGCAGCTCGACTAGCGGGAGAACAGATACGCAGTATTTT	TRBV5-1	TRBJ2-3	TRBD2	-
CATKGTEAFF	TGCGCCACGAAGGGTACTGAAGCTTTCTTT	TRBV10-2	TRBJ1-1	-	-
CASSRLGELFF	TGTGCCAGCAGTCGCCTCGGGGAGCTGTTTTTT	TRBV7-9	TRBJ2-2	-	few
CSARGNSGANVLTF	TGCAGTGCTAGGGGCAACTCTGGGGCCAACGTCCTGACTTTC	TRBV20-1	TRBJ2-6	-	-
CSAPQQASEKLFF	TGCAGTGCCCCCCAGCAAGCCTCTGAAAAACTGTTTTTT	TRBV20-1	TRBJ1-4	-	-
CASSLGLSYNEQFF	TGTGCCAGCAGCTTAGGACTATCCTACAATGAGCAGTTCTTC	TRBV5-6	TRBJ2-1	-	-
CSASTVAGPSSYNEQFF	TGCAGTGCTAGTACGGTAGCGGGACCTAGCTCCTACAATGAGCAGTTCTTC	TRBV20-1	TRBJ2-1	TRBD2	few
CSARGKQGFSEAFF	TGCAGTGCTAGAGGGAAGCAGGGGTTCTCTGAAGCTTTCTTT	TRBV20-1	TRBJ1-1	-	-
CASSRGTGQPQHF	TGTGCCAGCAGCCGAGGGACAGGCCAGCCCCAGCATTTT	TRBV7-9	TRBJ1-5	TRBD1	-
CSAMPETRSDFNEQFF	TGCAGTGCCATGCCAGAAACTAGATCTGATTTCAATGAGCAGTTCTTC	TRBV20-1	TRBJ2-1	-	few
CATSRGGQPGNTIYF	TGTGCCACCAGCAGGGGCGGACAGCCTGGAAACACCATATATTTT	TRBV15	TRBJ1-3	-	few
CASMIASGTGRTYEQYF	TGCGCCAGCATGATCGCTAGCGGGACGGGTAGAACCTACGAGCAGTACTTC	TRBV5-1	TRBJ2-7	TRBD2	many
CASSLGLGNEQFF	TGCGCCAGCAGCTTGGGACTAGGAAATGAGCAGTTCTTC	TRBV5-1	TRBJ2-1	-	-
CASTLSAAQETQYF	TGTGCCAGCACCCTCTCGGCGGCCCAAGAGACCCAGTACTTC	TRBV12-3/TRBV12-4	TRBJ2-5	-	few
CASSLALGRTGELFF	TGTGCCAGCAGCTTAGCGCTTGGGCGAACCGGGGAGCTGTTTTTT	TRBV7-6	TRBJ2-2	-	-
CSGGVGRSRNTEAFF	TGCAGCGGCGGGGTCGGCCGAAGCAGGAACACTGAAGCTTTCTTT	TRBV29-1	TRBJ1-1	-	-
CASSVGGVSNQPQHF	TGTGCCAGCAGCGTGGGGGGGGTAAGCAATCAGCCCCAGCATTTT	TRBV4-2	TRBJ1-5	-	-
CASSITTGIHNEQFF	TGCGCCAGCAGCATTACAACAGGGATCCACAATGAGCAGTTCTTC	TRBV5-1	TRBJ2-1	-	-
CASSSRDFTNEQFF	TGTGCCAGCAGTAGTCGGGACTTCACAAATGAGCAGTTCTTC	TRBV6-1	TRBJ2-1	-	-
CASSLPRDPETQYF	TGTGCCAGCAGTTTACCCCGGGATCCAGAGACCCAGTACTTC	TRBV12-3/TRBV12-4	TRBJ2-5	-	-
CSASSRQSGQPQHF	TGCAGTGCTAGTTCAAGACAGTCTGGACAGCCCCAGCATTTT	TRBV20-1	TRBJ1-5	-	few
CASSLTSGTINTEAFF	TGTGCCAGCAGCTTAACCTCCGGGACAATAAACACTGAAGCTTTCTTT	TRBV7-2	TRBJ1-1	-	-
CSAKGWTGQRAFF	TGCAGTGCGAAAGGTTGGACAGGGCAAAGAGCTTTCTTT	TRBV20-1	TRBJ1-1	TRBD1	few
CASSLSIRGGDTQYF	TGTGCCAGCAGTTTATCGATTAGGGGGGGAGATACGCAGTATTTT	TRBV27	TRBJ2-3	-	-
CASSLEYSTETQYF	TGTGCCAGCAGCCTGGAGTATTCCACAGAGACCCAGTACTTC	TRBV5-4	TRBJ2-5	-	-
CASSFLRKQGYTF	TGTGCCAGCAGTTTTCTGAGAAAACAAGGCTACACCTTC	TRBV28	TRBJ1-2	-	-
CASSPDAYEQYF	TGTGCCAGCTCACCGGATGCCTACGAGCAGTACTTC	TRBV18	TRBJ2-7	-	few
CATSDPSYF	TGTGCCACCAGTGACCCCTCTTATTTT	TRBV24-1	TRBJ1-1	-	-
CASSQGRSTDTQYF	TGTGCCAGCAGCCAGGGGAGGAGCACAGATACGCAGTATTTT	TRBV11-3	TRBJ2-3	-	-